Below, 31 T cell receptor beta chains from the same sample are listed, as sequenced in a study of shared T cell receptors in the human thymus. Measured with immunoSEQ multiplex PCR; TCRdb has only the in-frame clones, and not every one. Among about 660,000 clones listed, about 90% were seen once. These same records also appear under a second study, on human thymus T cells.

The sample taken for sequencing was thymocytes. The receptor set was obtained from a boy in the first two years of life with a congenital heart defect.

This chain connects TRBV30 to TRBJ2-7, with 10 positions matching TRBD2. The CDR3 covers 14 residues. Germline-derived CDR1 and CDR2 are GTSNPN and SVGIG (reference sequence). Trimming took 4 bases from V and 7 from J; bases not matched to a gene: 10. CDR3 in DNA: TGTGCCTGGAAATCCCTAGCGGGAGCAGTAGAGCAGTACTTC. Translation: CAWKSLAGAVEQYF.

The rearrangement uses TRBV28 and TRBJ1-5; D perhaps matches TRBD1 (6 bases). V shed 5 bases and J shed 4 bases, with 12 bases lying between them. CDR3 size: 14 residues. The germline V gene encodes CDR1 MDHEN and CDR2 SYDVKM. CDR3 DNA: TGTGCCAGCAGTCCTCGGGGGGCGAATCAGCCCCAGCATTTT. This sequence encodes CASSPRGANQPQHF.

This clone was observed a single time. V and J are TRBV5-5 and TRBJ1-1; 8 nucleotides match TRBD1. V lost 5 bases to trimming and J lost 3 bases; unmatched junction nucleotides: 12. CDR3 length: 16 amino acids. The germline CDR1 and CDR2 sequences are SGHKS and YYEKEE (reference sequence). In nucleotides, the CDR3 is TGTGCCAGCAGGTCCGGGGACAGGTTTTTCTACACTGAAGCTTTCTTT. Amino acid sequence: CASRSGDRFFYTEAFF.

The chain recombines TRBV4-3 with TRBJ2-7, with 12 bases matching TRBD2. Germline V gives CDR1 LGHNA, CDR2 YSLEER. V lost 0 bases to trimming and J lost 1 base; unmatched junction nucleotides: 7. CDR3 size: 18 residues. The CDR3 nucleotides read TGCGCCAGCAGCCAAGATCTTAGACTAGCGGGAGTTTCCTACGAGCAGTACTTC. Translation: CASSQDLRLAGVSYEQYF.

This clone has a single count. The CDR3 here is CAWSFRLARETQYF. For the CDR3, the DNA is TGTGCCTGGAGTTTCAGACTAGCCAGAGAGACCCAGTACTTC. This chain uses TRBV30 with TRBJ2-5; 7 bases match TRBD2. The CDR3 consists of 14 residues. From germline, CDR1 is GTSNPN and CDR2 SVGIG (reference sequence). J gave up 4 bases and V 2 bases, and 7 bases lay outside the gene matches.

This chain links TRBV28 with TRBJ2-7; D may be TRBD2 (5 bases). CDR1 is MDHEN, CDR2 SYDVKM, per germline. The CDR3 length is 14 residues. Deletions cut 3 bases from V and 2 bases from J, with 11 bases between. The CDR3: CASSLVLGAYEQYF. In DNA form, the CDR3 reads TGTGCCAGCAGTTTGGTTCTCGGGGCCTACGAGCAGTACTTC.

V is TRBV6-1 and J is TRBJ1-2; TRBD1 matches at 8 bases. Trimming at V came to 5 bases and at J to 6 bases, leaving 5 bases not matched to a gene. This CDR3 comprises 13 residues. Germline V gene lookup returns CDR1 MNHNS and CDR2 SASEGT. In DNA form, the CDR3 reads TGTGCCAGCAGTCGACAGGGGCTGGATGGCTACACCTTC. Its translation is CASSRQGLDGYTF.

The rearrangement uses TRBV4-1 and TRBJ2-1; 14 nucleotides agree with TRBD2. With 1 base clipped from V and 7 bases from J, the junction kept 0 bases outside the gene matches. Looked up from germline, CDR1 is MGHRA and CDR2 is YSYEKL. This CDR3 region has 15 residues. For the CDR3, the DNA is TGCGCCAGCAGCCAAGGGACTAGCGGGAGGAATGAGCAGTTCTTC. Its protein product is CASSQGTSGRNEQFF.

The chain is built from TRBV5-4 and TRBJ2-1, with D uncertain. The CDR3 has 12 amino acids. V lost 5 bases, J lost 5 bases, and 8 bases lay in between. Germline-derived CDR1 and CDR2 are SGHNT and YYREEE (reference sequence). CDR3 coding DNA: TGTGCCAGCAGAACAGCCGACAATGAGCAGTTCTTC. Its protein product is CASRTADNEQFF.

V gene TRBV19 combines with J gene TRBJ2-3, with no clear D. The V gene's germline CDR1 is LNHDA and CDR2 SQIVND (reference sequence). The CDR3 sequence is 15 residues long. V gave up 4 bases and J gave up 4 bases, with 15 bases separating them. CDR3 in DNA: TGTGCCAGTAGTACCAACCGACATTGCCCAGATACGCAGTATTTT. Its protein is CASSTNRHCPDTQYF. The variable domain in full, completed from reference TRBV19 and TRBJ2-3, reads DGGITQSPKYLFRKEGQNVTLSCEQNLNHDAMYWYRQDPGQGLRLIYYSQIVNDFQKGDIAEGYSVSREKKESFPLTVTSAQKNPTAFYLCASSTNRHCPDTQYFGPGTRLTVL.

CDR3 residues: CASSPSGSSTYNEQFF. CDR3 sequence (DNA): TGTGCCAGCAGCCCTAGCGGGAGTAGCACCTACAATGAGCAGTTCTTC. This sequence joins TRBV9 and TRBJ2-1, with 10 positions matching TRBD2. The CDR3 spans 16 residues. V shed 4 bases, J shed 2 bases, and the junction held 6 bases outside the gene matches. Germline V lookup: CDR1 SGDLS, CDR2 YYNGEE.

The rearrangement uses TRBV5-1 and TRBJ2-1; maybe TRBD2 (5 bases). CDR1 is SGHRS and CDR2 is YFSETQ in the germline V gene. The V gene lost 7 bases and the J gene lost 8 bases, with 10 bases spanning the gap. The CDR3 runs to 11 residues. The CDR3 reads CASAIGDEQFF. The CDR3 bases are TGCGCCAGCGCCATCGGGGATGAGCAGTTCTTC.

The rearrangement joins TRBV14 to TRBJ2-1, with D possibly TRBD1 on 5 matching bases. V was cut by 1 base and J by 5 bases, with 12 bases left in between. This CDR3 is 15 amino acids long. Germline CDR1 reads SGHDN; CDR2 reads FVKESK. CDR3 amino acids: CASSQAQGPDNEQFF. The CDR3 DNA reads TGTGCCAGCAGCCAAGCCCAGGGCCCTGACAATGAGCAGTTCTTC.

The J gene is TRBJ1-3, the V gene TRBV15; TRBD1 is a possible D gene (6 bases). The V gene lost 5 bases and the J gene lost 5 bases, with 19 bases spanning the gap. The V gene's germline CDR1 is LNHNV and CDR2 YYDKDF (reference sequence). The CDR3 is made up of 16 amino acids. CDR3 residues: CATSGGQSAIRNTIYF. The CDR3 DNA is TGTGCCACCAGCGGCGGACAGTCGGCTATTCGAAACACCATATATTTT.

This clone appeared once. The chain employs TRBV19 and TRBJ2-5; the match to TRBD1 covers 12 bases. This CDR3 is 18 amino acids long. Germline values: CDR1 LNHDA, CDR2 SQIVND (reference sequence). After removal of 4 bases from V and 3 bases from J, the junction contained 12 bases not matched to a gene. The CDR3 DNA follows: TGTGCCAGTAGTACCACCGGGGGGGACAGGGGGCGCGAAGAGACCCAGTACTTC. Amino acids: CASSTTGGDRGREETQYF.

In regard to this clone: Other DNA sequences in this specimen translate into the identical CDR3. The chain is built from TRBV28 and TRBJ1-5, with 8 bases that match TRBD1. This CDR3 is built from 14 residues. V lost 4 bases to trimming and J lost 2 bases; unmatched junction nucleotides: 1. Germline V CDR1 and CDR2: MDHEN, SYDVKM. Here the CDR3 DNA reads TGTGCCAGCAGTTCGGACAGGGGCAATCAGCCCCAGCATTTT. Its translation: CASSSDRGNQPQHF.

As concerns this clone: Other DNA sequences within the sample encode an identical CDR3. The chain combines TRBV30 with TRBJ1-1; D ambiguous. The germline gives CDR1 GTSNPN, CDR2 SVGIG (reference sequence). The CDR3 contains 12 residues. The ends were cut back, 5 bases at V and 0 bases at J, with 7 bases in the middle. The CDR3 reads CAWGLMNTEAFF. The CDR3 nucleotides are TGTGCCTGGGGGCTGATGAACACTGAAGCTTTCTTT.

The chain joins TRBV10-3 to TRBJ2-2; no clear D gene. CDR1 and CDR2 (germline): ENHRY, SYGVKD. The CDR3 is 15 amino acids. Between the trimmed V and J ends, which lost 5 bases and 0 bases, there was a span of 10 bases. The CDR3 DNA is TGTGCCATCAGTTCCGCCACTCCGAACACCGGGGAGCTGTTTTTT. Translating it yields CAISSATPNTGELFF.

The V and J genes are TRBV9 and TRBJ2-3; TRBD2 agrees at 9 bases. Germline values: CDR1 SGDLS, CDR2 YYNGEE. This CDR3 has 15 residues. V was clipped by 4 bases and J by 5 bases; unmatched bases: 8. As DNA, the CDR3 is TGTGCCAGCAGCCTTCGCGGGAGGGCCGTAGATACGCAGTATTTT. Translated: CASSLRGRAVDTQYF.

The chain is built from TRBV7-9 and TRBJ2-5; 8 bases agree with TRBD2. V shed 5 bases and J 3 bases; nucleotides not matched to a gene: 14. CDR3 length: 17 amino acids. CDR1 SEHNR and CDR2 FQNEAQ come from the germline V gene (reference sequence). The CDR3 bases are TGTGCCAGCAGCCACGCATCCGGGACTAGTCCGGAAGAGACCCAGTACTTC. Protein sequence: CASSHASGTSPEETQYF.

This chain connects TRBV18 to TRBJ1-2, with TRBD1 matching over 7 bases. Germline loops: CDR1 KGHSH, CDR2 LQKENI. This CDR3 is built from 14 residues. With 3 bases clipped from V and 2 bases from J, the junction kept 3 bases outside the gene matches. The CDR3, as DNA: TGTGCCAGCTCACCTGACAGGGCCAACTATGGCTACACCTTC. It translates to CASSPDRANYGYTF.

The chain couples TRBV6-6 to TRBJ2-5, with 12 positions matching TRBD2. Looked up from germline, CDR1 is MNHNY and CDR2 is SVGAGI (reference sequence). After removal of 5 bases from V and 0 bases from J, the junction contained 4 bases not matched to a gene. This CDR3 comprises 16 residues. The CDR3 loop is CASSPRLAGDQETQYF. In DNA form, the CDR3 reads TGTGCCAGCAGTCCGCGACTAGCGGGGGACCAAGAGACCCAGTACTTC.

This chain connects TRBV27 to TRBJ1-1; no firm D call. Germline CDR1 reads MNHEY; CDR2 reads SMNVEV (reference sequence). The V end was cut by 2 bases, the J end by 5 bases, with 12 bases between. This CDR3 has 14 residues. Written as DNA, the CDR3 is TGTGCCAGCAGTTTAAGCAGGTTCTGGACTGAAGCTTTCTTT. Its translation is CASSLSRFWTEAFF.

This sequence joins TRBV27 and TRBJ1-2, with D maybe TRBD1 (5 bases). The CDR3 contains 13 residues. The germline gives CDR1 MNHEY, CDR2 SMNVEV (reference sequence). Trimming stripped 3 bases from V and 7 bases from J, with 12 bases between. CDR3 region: CASSFGGNGGYTF. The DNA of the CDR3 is TGTGCCAGCAGTTTTGGGGGGAACGGTGGCTACACCTTC.

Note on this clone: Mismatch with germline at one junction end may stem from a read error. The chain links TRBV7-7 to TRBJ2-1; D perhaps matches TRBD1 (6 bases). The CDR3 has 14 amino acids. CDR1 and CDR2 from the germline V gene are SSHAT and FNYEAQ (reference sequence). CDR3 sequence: CASSDNQGHNEQFF. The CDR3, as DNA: TGTGCTAGCAGCGATAACCAGGGGCACAATGAGCAGTTCTTC. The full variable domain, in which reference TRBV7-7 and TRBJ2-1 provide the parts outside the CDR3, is GAGVSQSPRYKVTKRGQDVTLRCDPISSHATLYWYQQALGQGPEFLTYFNYEAQPDKSGLPSDRFSAERPEGSISTLTIQRTEQRDSAMYRCASSDNQGHNEQFFGPGTRLTVL.

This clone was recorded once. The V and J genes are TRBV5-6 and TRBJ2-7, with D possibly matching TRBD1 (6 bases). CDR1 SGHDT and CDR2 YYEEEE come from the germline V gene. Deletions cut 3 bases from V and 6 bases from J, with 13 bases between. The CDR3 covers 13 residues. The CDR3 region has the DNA TGTGCCAGCAGCTCAACAGGGATCTTCGAGCAGTACTTC. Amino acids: CASSSTGIFEQYF.

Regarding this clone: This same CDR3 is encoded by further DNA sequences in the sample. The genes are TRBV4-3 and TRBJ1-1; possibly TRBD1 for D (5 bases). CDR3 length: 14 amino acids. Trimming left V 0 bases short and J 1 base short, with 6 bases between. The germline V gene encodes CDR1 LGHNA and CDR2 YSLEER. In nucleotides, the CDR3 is TGCGCCAGCAGCCAAGATAGGGGGAACACTGAAGCTTTCTTT. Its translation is CASSQDRGNTEAFF.

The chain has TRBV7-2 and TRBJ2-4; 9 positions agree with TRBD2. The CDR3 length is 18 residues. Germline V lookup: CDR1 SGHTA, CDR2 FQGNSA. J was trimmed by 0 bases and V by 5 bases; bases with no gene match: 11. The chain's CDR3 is CASSRAKTSGAAKNIQYF. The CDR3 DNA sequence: TGTGCCAGCAGCCGAGCTAAGACTAGCGGAGCAGCCAAAAACATTCAGTACTTC.

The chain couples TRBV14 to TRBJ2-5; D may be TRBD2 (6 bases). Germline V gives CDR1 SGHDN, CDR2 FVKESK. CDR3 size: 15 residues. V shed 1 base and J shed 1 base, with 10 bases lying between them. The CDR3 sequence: CASSQGEAGQETQYF. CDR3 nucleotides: TGTGCCAGCAGCCAAGGGGAGGCGGGCCAAGAGACCCAGTACTTC.

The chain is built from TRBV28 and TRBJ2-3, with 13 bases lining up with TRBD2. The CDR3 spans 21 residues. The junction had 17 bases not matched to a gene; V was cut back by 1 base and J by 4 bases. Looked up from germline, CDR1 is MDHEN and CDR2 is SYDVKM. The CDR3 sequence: CASSLSKPMLTSGGSADTQYF. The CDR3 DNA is TGTGCCAGCAGTTTATCCAAACCTATGCTGACTAGCGGGGGGTCGGCAGATACGCAGTATTTT.

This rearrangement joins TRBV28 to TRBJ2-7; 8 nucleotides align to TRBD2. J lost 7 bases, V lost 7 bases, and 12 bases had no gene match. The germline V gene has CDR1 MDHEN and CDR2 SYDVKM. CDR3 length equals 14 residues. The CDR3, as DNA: TGTGCCAGCACCCCTACGGGAGGGGCGCGGGAGCAGTACTTC. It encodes CASTPTGGAREQYF.